This T cell receptor beta chain was captured by sequencing in a study of cytomegalovirus exposure and HLA in healthy donors. This clone was detected only a few times. The antigen is undetermined. The germline CDR1 and CDR2 sequences are SGHVS and FQNEAQ. The CDR3 loop spans 16 amino acids. V lost 5 bases to trimming and J lost 5 bases; unmatched junction nucleotides: 7. The PCR used 60 Vbeta and 13 Jbeta primers. Clones were sequenced by immunoSEQ multiplex PCR, and TCRdb holds only the in-frame ones, with some missing. The data hold 130,000 to 150,000 clones, with nearly 85% observed a single time. Findings and limits, study-wide: The study put 160 or so TCR beta chains on its list as cytomegalovirus-associated.

The chain links TRBV7-8 to TRBJ2-5; TRBD2 aligns across 14 bases. The origin of this receptor is a male donor in good health and CMV-seronegative. Source material: PBMCs. CDR3 DNA: TGTGCCAGCAGCCTGACTAGCGGGGGGGCGGTGGAGACCCAGTACTTC. The encoded protein is CASSLTSGGAVETQYF.